This TCR beta chain comes out of a study of cytomegalovirus exposure and HLA in healthy donors. Concerning this clone itself: What it binds is unknown.

PCR used 60 Vbeta primers and 13 Jbeta primers. Assay used: immunoSEQ multiplex PCR; TCRdb lists only in-frame clones, some missing. This sample contains around 80,000 clones. Study conclusions and caveats: Sequences of the TCR beta chain were said to predict the HLA-A and HLA-B alleles of most subjects accurately. Solely CMV serostatus was available to characterize immune exposure. Among TCR sequences, most were rare, though some public TCRs appeared in many donors.

Deletions cut 1 base from V and 3 bases from J, with 10 bases between. This CDR3 has 14 amino acids. Germline V lookup: CDR1 SGHNT, CDR2 YYREEE (reference sequence). J is TRBJ1-1 and V is TRBV5-4; D is possibly TRBD1 (6 bases). The receptor was derived from a boy younger than 18 in good health and CMV-seronegative. Material for sequencing was PBMCs. As DNA, the CDR3 is TGTGCCAGCAGCTTGAGTACAGGGCACACTGAAGCTTTCTTT. It is translated as CASSLSTGHTEAFF.